This T cell receptor (beta chain) was retrieved from a study of post-analysis software for immune sequencing data. Study-wide findings and caveats: The five TRBV segments detected at higher frequency in patients than in controls included TRBV5-6, TRBV5-1 and TRBV20-1.

With respect to this clonotype: Its cognate antigen is unknown. This could be a read error, since a much larger clone is one nucleotide away.

Prepared libraries of TCR beta cDNA carried unique molecular identifiers. TCRdb ran MiXCR on the PCR reads and lists one entry per CDR3 protein. This sample carries 350,000 to 450,000 distinct CDR3 sequences, around a third of them seen once, and the ten largest clones take 13%. This CDR3 has 14 amino acids. Germline CDR1 and CDR2: LGHDT and YNNKEL (reference sequence). V was clipped by 2 bases and J by 8 bases, with 14 bases between them. Sequencing used blood. The sequence came from a girl under 18 with multiple sclerosis. The rearrangement uses TRBV3-1 and TRBJ2-3; maybe TRBD1 (5 bases). In nucleotides, the CDR3 is TGTGCCAGCAGCCAATACCGACAGAGAGGTACGCAGTATTTT. Residues: CASSQYRQRGTQYF.